This TCR beta chain was sequenced during a study of blood T cell repertoires in COVID-19. Study as a whole: The United States, Italy and Spain provided the acute and convalescent COVID-19 samples.

Participant age was roughly 18 to 90 years, and participants resided in 20 to 30 US areas. Assignment of participants to cohorts was predicated upon participant-reported clinical history. This clone has a single count. Some clones are missing from TCRdb's copy, which holds only in-frame ones; the method was immunoSEQ multiplex PCR. The data hold 250,000 or so clones, with 75% to 95% observed a single time. Material: PBMCs or T cells enriched from blood (not recorded which). The receptor's source is a man aged 35-49 years who had been exposed to COVID-19.

In DNA, the CDR3 is TGTGCCAGCAGTCTAACTAGCGGGGAGTACAATGAGCAGTTCTTC. It is translated as CASSLTSGEYNEQFF. The gene calls are TRBV27 and TRBJ2-1, with 10 bases aligning to TRBD2. This CDR3 region has 15 residues. The V and J ends lost 5 bases and 4 bases, in that order; junction bases with no gene match: 5. Germline V gives CDR1 MNHEY, CDR2 SMNVEV (reference sequence).